The source of this T cell receptor delta chain is a study of gamma-delta T cells after stem cell transplantation. TCRdb re-processed the RT-PCR reads via CATT. This table holds roughly 5,400 delta-chain clones, 9.8% found once. V lost 3 bases and J 1 base, leaving 8 bases between the germline ends. The CDR3 is made up of 13 amino acids. Per germline, CDR1 GEAIGNYY and CDR2 EKD. By share, this clone counts as medium-sized (0.01 to 0.1%). The sample carries other DNA sequences with the same CDR3. The rearrangement uses TRDV2 and TRDJ1; D is perhaps TRDD3 (6 bases). The TCR was taken from a human donor. It is not recorded whose cells these are; they may come from a transplant donor. The specimen was gamma-delta T cells. The CDR3, as DNA: TGTGCCTGTGACGGCTGGGGCACCGATAAACTCATCTTT. It yields the protein CACDGWGTDKLIF.